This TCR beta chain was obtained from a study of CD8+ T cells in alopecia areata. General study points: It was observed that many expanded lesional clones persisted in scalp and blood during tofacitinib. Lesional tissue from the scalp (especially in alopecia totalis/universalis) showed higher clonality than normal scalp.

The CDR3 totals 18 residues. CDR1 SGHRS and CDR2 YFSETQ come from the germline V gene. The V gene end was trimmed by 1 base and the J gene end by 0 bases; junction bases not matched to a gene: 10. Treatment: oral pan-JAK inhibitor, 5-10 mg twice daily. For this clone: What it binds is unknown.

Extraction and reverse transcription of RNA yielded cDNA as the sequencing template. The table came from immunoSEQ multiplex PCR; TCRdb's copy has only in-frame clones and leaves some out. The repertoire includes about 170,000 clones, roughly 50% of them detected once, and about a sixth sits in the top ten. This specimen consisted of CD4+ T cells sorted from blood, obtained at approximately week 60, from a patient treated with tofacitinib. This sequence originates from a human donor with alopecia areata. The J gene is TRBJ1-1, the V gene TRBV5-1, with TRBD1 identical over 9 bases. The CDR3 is CASSLNLRDRAMNTEAFF. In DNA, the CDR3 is TGCGCCAGCAGCTTGAATTTGAGGGACAGGGCCATGAACACTGAAGCTTTCTTT. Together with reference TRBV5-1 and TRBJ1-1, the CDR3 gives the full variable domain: KAGVTQTPRYLIKTRGQQVTLSCSPISGHRSVSWYQQTPGQGLQFLFEYFSETQRNKGNFPGRFSGRQFSNSRSEMNVSTLELGDSALYLCASSLNLRDRAMNTEAFFGQGTRLTVV.